The T cell receptor beta chain described here comes from a study of CD8+CD57+ T cells in acquired aplastic anemia. Background on the study: The DNA of sorted CD4+ and CD8+ cells averaged approximately 3.3 ug. Study-level points and caveats: The same twenty-nine CD8+ CDR3 sequences occurred in patients and in controls.

Germline V gene lookup returns CDR1 SNHLY and CDR2 FYNNEI. Between the trimmed V and J ends, which lost 6 bases and 14 bases, there was a span of 17 bases. This CDR3 contains 13 residues. As to this clonotype: Antigen: not known.

TCR beta VDJ combinations and CDR3 sequences were profiled from genomic DNA. Via MiXCR, TCRdb re-called the reads, giving one row per CDR3 protein. This repertoire shows tens of thousands of distinct CDR3 sequences, 63% found once; its top ten account for 50% to 70%. The patients chosen for sequencing had shown expansion of CD8+CD57+ cells (detected by flow cytometry). Patients were therapy-naive when their blood was sampled. The rearrangement uses TRBV2 and TRBJ1-6; D gene unclear. This sequence originates from a human donor with aplastic anemia. Material: sorted CD4+, CD8+, or CD8+CD57+ T cells (not recorded which) from PBMCs. The chain's CDR3 is CASRVSEVFALHF. The CDR3 DNA is TGTGCCAGCAGGGTCAGTGAGGTCTTTGCCCTCCACTTT.